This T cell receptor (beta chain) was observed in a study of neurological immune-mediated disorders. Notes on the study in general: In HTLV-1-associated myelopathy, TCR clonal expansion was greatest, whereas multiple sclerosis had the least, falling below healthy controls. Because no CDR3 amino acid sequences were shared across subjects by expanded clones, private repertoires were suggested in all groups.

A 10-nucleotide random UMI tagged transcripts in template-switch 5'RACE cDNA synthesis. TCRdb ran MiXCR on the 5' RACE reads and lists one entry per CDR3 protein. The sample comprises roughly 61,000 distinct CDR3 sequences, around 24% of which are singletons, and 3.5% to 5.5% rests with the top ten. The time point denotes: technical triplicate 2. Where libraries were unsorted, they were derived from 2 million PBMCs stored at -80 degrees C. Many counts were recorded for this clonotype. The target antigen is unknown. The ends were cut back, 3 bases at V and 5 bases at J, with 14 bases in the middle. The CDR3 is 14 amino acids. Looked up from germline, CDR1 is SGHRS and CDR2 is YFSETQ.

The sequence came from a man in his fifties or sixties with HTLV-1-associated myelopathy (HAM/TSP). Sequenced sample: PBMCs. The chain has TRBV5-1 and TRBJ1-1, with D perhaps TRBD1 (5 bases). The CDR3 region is CASSSGTPGTEAFF. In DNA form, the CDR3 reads TGCGCCAGCAGCTCCGGGACCCCGGGGACTGAAGCTTTCTTT.